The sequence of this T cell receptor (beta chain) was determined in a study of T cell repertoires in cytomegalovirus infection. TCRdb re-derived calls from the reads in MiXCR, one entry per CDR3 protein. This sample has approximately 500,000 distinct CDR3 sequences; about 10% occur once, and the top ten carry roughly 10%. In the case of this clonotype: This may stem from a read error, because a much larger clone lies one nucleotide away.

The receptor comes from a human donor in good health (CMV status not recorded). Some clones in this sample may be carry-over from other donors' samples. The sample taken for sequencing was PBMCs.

DNA of the CDR3: TGTGCCAGCCGTGACGGGGGGGGTGCCAAAAACATTCAGTACTTC. Its translation: CASRDGGGAKNIQYF. V and J are TRBV25-1 and TRBJ2-4, with TRBD2 identical over 8 bases. The CDR3 runs 15 residues. Germline CDR1 MGHDK, CDR2 SYGVNS.